This T cell receptor (beta chain) stems from a study of technical replicates of blood from a handful of donors. The CDR3 length is 15 residues. CDR1 SNHLY and CDR2 FYNNEI come from the germline V gene. The ends were cut back, 4 bases at V and 0 bases at J, with 11 bases in the middle. Method: immunoSEQ multiplex PCR; TCRdb's copy keeps in-frame clones and lacks some. The data hold around 97,000 clones, with approximately 96% observed a single time. The sequence was collected from a human donor in good health. This sequence joins TRBV2 and TRBJ2-3; no definite D call. Sequencing was performed on T cells isolated from PBMCs. The DNA of the CDR3 is TGTGCCAGCAGTGGTCACTTTTCTAGCACAGATACGCAGTATTTT. It encodes CASSGHFSSTDTQYF. Full variable domain (remainder filled in from reference TRBV2 and TRBJ2-3): EPEVTQTPSHQVTQMGQEVILRCVPISNHLYFYWYRQILGQKVEFLVSFYNNEISEKSEIFDDQFSVERPDGSNFTLKIRSTKLEDSAMYFCASSGHFSSTDTQYFGPGTRLTVL.